This entry lists 26 T cell receptor beta chains sequenced from one sample in a study of T cell responses to AZD1222 COVID-19 vaccine. This table comes from immunoSEQ multiplex PCR, and its TCRdb copy is limited to in-frame clones, with some not included. The data show approximately 160,000 clones, 85% to 95% seen once. This sample comprised peripheral blood, obtained on day 0 of AZD1222 vaccination. The receptor set was obtained from an adult in good health.

The gene calls are TRBV3-1 (or the pseudogene TRBV3-2) and TRBJ1-2; 8 bases are shared with TRBD1. J was trimmed by 3 bases and V by 5 bases; bases with no gene match: 2. The CDR3 is 13 residues long. The germline gives CDR1 LGHDT, CDR2 YNNKEL (reference sequence). The CDR3 protein is CASSATGDYGYTF. CDR3 DNA sequence: TGTGCCAGCAGCGCGACAGGGGACTATGGCTACACCTTC.

This CDR3 is CASLGELGYTEAFF. DNA of the CDR3: TGTGCCAGCCTGGGAGAACTGGGGTACACTGAAGCTTTCTTT. This chain connects TRBV19 to TRBJ1-1; no clear D gene. Deletions cut 9 bases from V and 3 bases from J, with 17 bases between. CDR3 length: 14 residues. Germline lookup yields CDR1 LNHDA and CDR2 SQIVND (reference sequence).

In this sample, this clone turned up once. This chain links TRBV29-1 with TRBJ2-1; D tentatively fits TRBD1 or TRBD2 (5 bases each). The CDR3 loop spans 14 amino acids. Per germline, CDR1 SQVTM and CDR2 ANQGSEA. Trimming shortened V by 6 bases and J by 0 bases, and 12 bases separated the two germline ends. DNA for the CDR3: TGCAGCGTGCAAGGGGAGAGCTCCTACAATGAGCAGTTCTTC. Translating gives CSVQGESSYNEQFF.

This chain uses TRBV19 with TRBJ2-3; D ambiguous. Per the germline V gene, CDR1 is LNHDA and CDR2 is SQIVND (reference sequence). V was shortened by 7 bases and J by 2 bases, with 13 bases between the two germline ends. This CDR3 region has 14 residues. The CDR3 DNA sequence: TGTGCCAGTACTAAAACGGCATACACAGATACGCAGTATTTT. Translation: CASTKTAYTDTQYF.

The CDR3 sequence: CASSTLTSGGTFKTQYF. CDR3 sequence (DNA): TGTGCCAGCAGCACCCTCACTAGCGGGGGGACGTTCAAGACCCAGTACTTC. The rearrangement uses TRBV5-4 and TRBJ2-5; TRBD2 agrees at 12 bases. CDR1 and CDR2 from the germline V gene are SGHNT and YYREEE (reference sequence). V was pared by 4 bases and J by 6 bases, with 13 bases of the junction left unmatched. There are 17 residues in the CDR3. The whole variable domain, remainder taken from reference TRBV5-4 and TRBJ2-5, is ETGVTQSPTHLIKTRGQQVTLRCSSQSGHNTVSWYQQALGQGPQFIFQYYREEENGRGNFPPRFSGLQFPNYSSELNVNALELDDSALYLCASSTLTSGGTFKTQYFGPGTRLLVL.

This clone was counted a single time. The genes are TRBV24-1 and TRBJ1-2; 7 bases are a match to TRBD1. The junction had 12 bases not matched to a gene; V was cut back by 5 bases and J by 4 bases. The germline CDR1 and CDR2 sequences are KGHDR and SFDVKD. The CDR3 runs to 16 residues. CDR3 coding DNA: TGTGCCACCAGTGGCGAACAAGGGGACAGTTTCTATGGCTACACCTTC. The encoded protein is CATSGEQGDSFYGYTF.

The gene calls are TRBV5-5 and TRBJ2-4; a weak D match, TRBD2 (6 bases). Between the trimmed V and J ends, which lost 6 bases and 5 bases, there was a span of 15 bases. Germline V gives CDR1 SGHKS, CDR2 YYEKEE (reference sequence). The CDR3 is 14 amino acids. The chain's CDR3 is CASTLGRQENIQYF. CDR3 sequence (DNA): TGTGCCAGCACCCTTGGGAGGCAGGAAAACATTCAGTACTTC.

The chain combines TRBV11-2 with TRBJ1-2; 8 positions match TRBD1. Germline V gives CDR1 SGHAT, CDR2 FQNNGV. The trim removed 1 base at V and 13 bases at J, leaving 5 bases unmatched. The CDR3 sequence is 12 residues long. The CDR3 spells CASSLGTGHCTF. In DNA form, the CDR3 reads TGTGCCAGCAGCTTAGGGACAGGGCATTGCACCTTC. The full variable domain, completed using reference TRBV11-2 and TRBJ1-2, is EAGVAQSPRYKIIEKRQSVAFWCNPISGHATLYWYQQILGQGPKLLIQFQNNGVVDDSQLPKDRFSAERLKGVDSTLKIQPAKLEDSAVYLCASSLGTGHCTFGSGTRLTVV.

The chain employs TRBV5-1 and TRBJ1-6; maybe TRBD1 (5 bases). Germline values: CDR1 SGHRS, CDR2 YFSETQ. The CDR3 spans 15 residues. The V end was cut by 4 bases, the J end by 9 bases, with 17 bases between. In DNA form, the CDR3 reads TGCGCCAGCAGCCAGGATGGGGGGAAGGGTTCACCCCTCCACTTT. Translating gives CASSQDGGKGSPLHF.

This chain connects TRBV10-2 to TRBJ2-2; possibly TRBD2 for D (6 bases). Per the germline V gene, CDR1 is WSHSY and CDR2 is SAAADI. Trimming pared 6 bases from V and 5 bases from J, leaving 10 bases between. The CDR3 has 13 residues. The CDR3 loop is CASSLGTTGELFF. As DNA, the CDR3 is TGCGCCAGCAGCTTAGGGACTACCGGGGAGCTGTTTTTT.

This chain links TRBV29-1 with TRBJ1-1, with D possibly being TRBD1 (5 bases). Germline CDR1 SQVTM, CDR2 ANQGSEA. V gave up 4 bases and J gave up 6 bases, with 12 bases separating them. This CDR3 is 12 amino acids long. The CDR3 nucleotides read TGCAGCGTTGTTGGAGGGACCGCTGAAGCTTTCTTT. Translation gives CSVVGGTAEAFF.

The rearrangement links TRBV9 to TRBJ2-5; 7 nucleotides line up with TRBD2. The germline V gene encodes CDR1 SGDLS and CDR2 YYNGEE. Trimming at V came to 0 bases and at J to 3 bases, leaving 8 bases not matched to a gene. This CDR3 contains 16 residues. The chain's CDR3 is CASSVAGLGNEETQYF. The CDR3 DNA reads as TGTGCCAGCAGCGTAGCTGGACTAGGGAATGAAGAGACCCAGTACTTC.

V gene TRBV7-3 combines with J gene TRBJ1-3; D not certain. The length of the CDR3 is 13 residues. Germline V gene sequence: CDR1 SGHTA, CDR2 FQGTGA. Trimming removed 2 bases from V and 4 bases from J, with 6 bases in between. CDR3 DNA sequence: TGTGCCAGCAGCTTACTTCCCGGAAACACCATATATTTT. Residues: CASSLLPGNTIYF.

The genes are TRBV5-1 and TRBJ2-7; D gene unclear. In germline, CDR1 is SGHRS, CDR2 YFSETQ. V lost 0 bases, J lost 5 bases, and 6 bases lay in between. The length of the CDR3 is 12 residues. CDR3: CASSLEGHEQYF. Here the CDR3 DNA reads TGCGCCAGCAGCTTGGAGGGCCACGAGCAGTACTTC.

This chain joins TRBV23-1 and TRBJ1-1, with 12 positions matching TRBD1. TRBV23-1 is filed as an ORF, its function uncertain. The trim removed 10 bases at V and 1 base at J, leaving 16 bases unmatched. This CDR3 has 18 residues. The CDR3, as DNA: TGCGCCACCAATAATGGGTGGGACAGGGGGCCCCAGAACACTGAAGCTTTCTTT. It translates to CATNNGWDRGPQNTEAFF.

This chain connects TRBV7-8 to TRBJ1-2, with D uncertain. Trimming pared 1 base from V and 4 bases from J, leaving 4 bases between. The germline CDR1 and CDR2 sequences are SGHVS and FQNEAQ. This CDR3 region has 12 residues. The CDR3 DNA sequence: TGTGCCAGCAGCTTAGGGGTCTATGGCTACACCTTC. Protein: CASSLGVYGYTF.

This clone was recorded once. CDR3 bases: TGTGCCATCAGTGAGTCTGTGGGCACTGAAGCTTTCTTT. Translation gives CAISESVGTEAFF. The chain couples TRBV10-3 to TRBJ1-1; D is unclear. Trimming stripped 0 bases from V and 4 bases from J, with 6 bases between. Germline V gene lookup returns CDR1 ENHRY and CDR2 SYGVKD. This CDR3 comprises 13 residues.

This clone was detected once. This chain links TRBV3-1 (or the pseudogene TRBV3-2) with TRBJ2-3; D is ambiguous. The V gene lost 3 bases and the J gene lost 2 bases, with 6 bases spanning the gap. From germline, CDR1 is LGHDT and CDR2 YNNKEL (reference sequence). The CDR3 is 13 residues long. This CDR3 reads CASSQDATDTQYF. In nucleotides, the CDR3 is TGTGCCAGCAGCCAGGACGCCACAGATACGCAGTATTTT.

This clone was recorded only once. This rearrangement joins TRBV7-9 to TRBJ1-2; no definite D call. The CDR3 runs 12 residues. Trimming took 1 base from V and 6 from J, leaving 6 bases between them. Germline V CDR1 and CDR2: SEHNR, FQNEAQ (reference sequence). In nucleotides, the CDR3 is TGTGCCAGCAGCTTAGAGTATAATGGCTACACCTTC. As protein: CASSLEYNGYTF. The full variable domain, its missing parts supplied by reference TRBV7-9 and TRBJ1-2, is DTGVSQNPRHKITKRGQNVTFRCDPISEHNRLYWYRQTLGQGPEFLTYFQNEAQLEKSRLLSDRFSAERPKGSFSTLEIQRTEQGDSAMYLCASSLEYNGYTFGSGTRLTVV.

The V gene is TRBV5-1, the J gene TRBJ1-2; 8 bases agree with TRBD1. V dropped 4 bases and J dropped 4; count of bases not matched to a gene: 12. The CDR3 runs to 16 residues. Germline CDR1 reads SGHRS; CDR2 reads YFSETQ. This CDR3 reads CASSILGQGQSYGYTF. The CDR3 coding sequence is TGCGCCAGCAGCATTTTAGGACAGGGACAATCCTATGGCTACACCTTC. The whole variable domain, filled in from reference TRBV5-1 and TRBJ1-2, reads KAGVTQTPRYLIKTRGQQVTLSCSPISGHRSVSWYQQTPGQGLQFLFEYFSETQRNKGNFPGRFSGRQFSNSRSEMNVSTLELGDSALYLCASSILGQGQSYGYTFGSGTRLTVV.

The chain uses TRBV6-6 and TRBJ2-1; TRBD2 might be the D (5 bases). CDR3 length: 13 amino acids. V shed 5 bases and J shed 4 bases, with 9 bases lying between them. Germline V gives CDR1 MNHNY, CDR2 SVGAGI (reference sequence). CDR3 in amino acids: CASSTEEYNEQFF. CDR3 nucleotide sequence: TGTGCCAGCAGTACGGAGGAATACAATGAGCAGTTCTTC.

V and J are TRBV7-9 and TRBJ1-2; the match to TRBD1 covers 7 bases. V was clipped by 1 base and J by 4 bases; unmatched bases: 3. The germline gives CDR1 SEHNR, CDR2 FQNEAQ (reference sequence). The CDR3 is made up of 14 amino acids. The CDR3 loop is CASSLGRDSYGYTF. DNA of the CDR3: TGTGCCAGCAGCTTAGGCCGGGACAGCTATGGCTACACCTTC. Filled out from reference TRBV7-9 and TRBJ1-2, the complete variable domain reads DTGVSQNPRHKITKRGQNVTFRCDPISEHNRLYWYRQTLGQGPEFLTYFQNEAQLEKSRLLSDRFSAERPKGSFSTLEIQRTEQGDSAMYLCASSLGRDSYGYTFGSGTRLTVV.

The V and J genes are TRBV3-1 (or the pseudogene TRBV3-2) and TRBJ2-7; no reliable D call. Trimming removed 4 bases from V and 8 bases from J, with 24 bases in between. The CDR3 length is 16 residues. Germline V gene data show CDR1 as LGHDT and CDR2 as YNNKEL (reference sequence). CDR3 residues: CASSPRADSPLDKQYF. The CDR3 coding sequence is TGTGCCAGCAGCCCCCGGGCCGATAGTCCTCTAGACAAGCAGTACTTC.

The chain has TRBV3-1 (or the pseudogene TRBV3-2) and TRBJ1-1; D is undetermined. The CDR3 loop spans 14 amino acids. Germline V gives CDR1 LGHDT, CDR2 YNNKEL (reference sequence). The germline V and J ends were trimmed by 0 bases and 5 bases, with 10 bases remaining between them. The CDR3 sequence is CASSQEDPLTEAFF. The DNA of the CDR3 is TGTGCCAGCAGCCAAGAAGATCCCCTAACTGAAGCTTTCTTT.

This sequence joins TRBV5-6 and TRBJ1-1, with 7 nucleotides matching TRBD1. From germline, CDR1 is SGHDT and CDR2 YYEEEE. With 0 bases clipped from V and 4 bases from J, the junction kept 0 bases outside the gene matches. The CDR3 consists of 13 residues. The CDR3, as DNA: TGTGCCAGCAGCTTGGACAGGGGCACTGAAGCTTTCTTT. Protein: CASSLDRGTEAFF.

The chain combines TRBV24-1 with TRBJ2-2; a possible D gene is TRBD1 (6 bases). Germline CDR1 KGHDR, CDR2 SFDVKD. With 1 base removed from V and 3 bases from J, the gap between germline ends came to 11 bases. The CDR3 has 16 residues. The CDR3 is CATSDFRTADTGELFF. DNA of the CDR3: TGTGCCACCAGTGATTTCAGGACAGCTGACACCGGGGAGCTGTTTTTT.